A selection of T cell receptor beta chains follows, all from one sample in a study of cytomegalovirus exposure and HLA in healthy donors. The table came from immunoSEQ multiplex PCR; TCRdb's copy has only in-frame clones and leaves some out. The sample yields about 94,000 clones, approximately 7.1% seen once. Material for sequencing was PBMCs. The receptors come from a man aged 45-65 years in good health and CMV-seronegative. Each CDR3 is given with its conserved first and last residue. D genes are given only for firm matches. Size values are once, few and many counts, or a class for expanded clones, and some rows have none.

J | D | size | V | CDR3 | DNA
TRBJ1-5 | TRBD1 | . | TRBV27 | CASRRDRAQPQHF | TGTGCCAGCAGAAGAGACAGGGCTCAGCCCCAGCATTTT
TRBJ2-7 | . | . | TRBV2 | CASSLGRGSTYEQYF | TGTGCCAGCAGTCTCGGGCGGGGCTCTACCTACGAGCAGTACTTC
TRBJ2-5 | TRBD1 | . | TRBV15 | CATSSRRGTGGETQYF | TGTGCCACCAGCAGTAGGAGGGGGACAGGGGGAGAGACCCAGTACTTC
TRBJ2-1 | . | few | TRBV7-9 | CASSGEGERSQFF | TGTGCCAGCAGCGGCGAGGGGGAAAGGTCGCAGTTCTTC
TRBJ2-5 | TRBD1 | few | TRBV6-1 | CATSWRGQGSETQYF | TGTGCCACCTCGTGGAGGGGACAGGGGTCCGAGACCCAGTACTTC
TRBJ2-1 | . | . | TRBV7-6 | CASSLVPSGGLSYNEQFF | TGTGCCAGCAGCTTAGTTCCCTCTGGGGGACTGTCCTACAATGAGCAGTTCTTC
TRBJ1-1 | . | . | TRBV7-6 | CASSLGTPGGTEAFF | TGTGCCAGCAGCCTGGGGACCCCGGGGGGCACTGAAGCTTTCTTT
TRBJ1-2 | . | few | TRBV19 | CASSITTRVNNYGYTF | TGTGCCAGTAGTATCACAACCAGGGTAAATAACTATGGCTACACCTTC
TRBJ1-1 | . | few | TRBV14 | CASSRGQYSNTEAFF | TGTGCCAGCAGCCGAGGACAGTACTCGAACACTGAAGCTTTCTTT
TRBJ1-5 | . | . | TRBV7-8 | CASSSGASYQPQHF | TGTGCCAGCAGCTCAGGGGCGAGTTATCAGCCCCAGCATTTT
TRBJ2-3 | TRBD2 | few | TRBV7-3 | CASSLIPGGAQDTQYF | TGTGCCAGCAGCTTAATTCCCGGGGGGGCCCAAGATACGCAGTATTTT
TRBJ1-5 | . | few | TRBV27 | CASSFSHSNQPQRF | TGTGCCAGCAGTTTTAGCCATAGCAATCAGCCCCAGCGTTTT
TRBJ2-7 | . | few | TRBV28 | CASSPHGSGYTYEQYF | TGTGCCAGCAGTCCCCATGGTAGCGGTTATACCTACGAGCAGTACTTC
TRBJ2-1 | . | few | TRBV4-1 | CASSQGLTGFSYNEQFF | TGCGCCAGCAGCCAAGGCCTGACGGGGTTCTCCTACAATGAGCAGTTCTTC
TRBJ2-1 | . | few | TRBV7-3 | CASSASSEIEQFF | TGTGCCAGCAGCGCCTCTAGCGAAATTGAGCAGTTCTTC
TRBJ2-2 | TRBD1 | few | TRBV5-1 | CASSLSGGATGELFF | TGCGCCAGCAGCTTATCAGGGGGCGCCACCGGGGAGCTGTTTTTT
TRBJ2-7 | TRBD2 | few | TRBV9 | CASSPRTSATYEQYF | TGTGCCAGCAGCCCCCGGACTAGCGCGACCTACGAGCAGTACTTC
TRBJ2-3 | . | few | TRBV7-2 | CASSFRETDTQYF | TGTGCCAGCAGCTTCAGGGAAACAGATACGCAGTATTTT
TRBJ2-7 | . | . | TRBV19 | CASMLRAGSYEQYF | TGTGCCAGTATGCTCAGGGCGGGATCCTACGAGCAGTACTTC
TRBJ1-3 | . | . | TRBV7-2 | CASSYGGGNTIYF | TGTGCCAGCAGCTATGGGGGCGGAAACACCATATATTTT
TRBJ2-3 | TRBD2 | few | TRBV4-2 | CASSPRVMAGEVDTQYF | TGTGCCAGCAGCCCCAGAGTTATGGCGGGAGAGGTAGATACGCAGTATTTT
TRBJ1-5 | TRBD1 | few | TRBV6-5 | CASGGQGGNQPQHF | TGTGCCAGCGGGGGACAGGGCGGCAATCAGCCCCAGCATTTT
TRBJ2-1 | TRBD2 | . | TRBV19 | CASSTTLGGRVAEQFF | TGTGCCAGTAGTACTACCCTAGGCGGGAGGGTCGCTGAGCAGTTCTTC
TRBJ2-6 | . | . | TRBV5-4 | CASSSRGGANVLTF | TGTGCCAGCAGCTCACGGGGGGGGGCCAACGTCCTGACTTTC
TRBJ2-1 | . | . | TRBV6-1 | CASSEVLEGYNEQFF | TGTGCCAGCAGTGAAGTTTTGGAGGGGTACAATGAGCAGTTCTTC
TRBJ1-2 | TRBD1 | . | TRBV7-9 | CASSWTGDNYGYTF | TGTGCCAGCAGCTGGACAGGGGATAACTATGGCTACACCTTC
TRBJ2-7 | TRBD1 | . | TRBV7-3 | CASSPGGAAYEQYF | TGTGCCAGCAGCCCAGGGGGCGCAGCATACGAGCAGTACTTC
TRBJ2-3 | . | few | TRBV28 | CASSGLAIGTDTQYF | TGTGCCAGCAGCGGGCTAGCGATTGGCACAGATACGCAGTATTTT
TRBJ2-5 | TRBD1 | . | TRBV7-2 | CASRRGTGTGIPEQYF | TGTGCCAGCAGGAGGGGAACCGGGACAGGTATCCCGGAGCAGTACTTC
TRBJ2-1 | . | . | TRBV7-7 | CASSLAHSHNEQFF | TGTGCTAGCAGCTTAGCCCACAGCCACAATGAGCAGTTCTTC
TRBJ2-7 | TRBD1 | . | TRBV9 | CASSAGQGPYEQYF | TGTGCCAGCAGCGCCGGACAGGGGCCCTACGAGCAGTACTTC
TRBJ2-5 | . | . | TRBV6-6 | CASSRGLAEQETQYF | TGTGCCAGCAGCCGCGGGTTGGCGGAGCAAGAGACCCAGTACTTC